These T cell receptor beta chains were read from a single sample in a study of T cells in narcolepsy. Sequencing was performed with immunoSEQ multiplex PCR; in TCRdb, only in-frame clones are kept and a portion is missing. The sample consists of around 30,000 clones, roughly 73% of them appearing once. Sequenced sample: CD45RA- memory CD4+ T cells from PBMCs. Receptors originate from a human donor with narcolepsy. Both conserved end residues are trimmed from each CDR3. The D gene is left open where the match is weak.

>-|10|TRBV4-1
ASSQSSVEAF
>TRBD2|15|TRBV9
ASSTRAQRGGTDTQY
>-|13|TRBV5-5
ASSLSEGTLRGYT
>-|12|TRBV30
AWTAGFSNQPQH
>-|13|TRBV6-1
ASSGRPEVTGELF
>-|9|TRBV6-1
ASSEMRRQF
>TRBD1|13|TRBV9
ASSNGQGARETQY
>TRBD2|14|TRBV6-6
ASRWTSGGRPYEQY
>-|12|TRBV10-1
ASSPRSVRETQY
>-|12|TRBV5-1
ASSLRAENTEAF
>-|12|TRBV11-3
ASSPRQGSTEAF
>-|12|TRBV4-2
ASSQDTGMGIQY
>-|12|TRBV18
ASSPLALNTEAF
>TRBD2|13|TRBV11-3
ASSPGLDSGETQY
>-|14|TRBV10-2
ASIETPGQLGYGYT
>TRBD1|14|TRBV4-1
ASSQESTRGYTEAF
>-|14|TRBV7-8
ASSLGGVVSGNTIY
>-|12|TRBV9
ASSEGPSGSEAF
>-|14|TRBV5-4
ASSLDPSVETGEQF
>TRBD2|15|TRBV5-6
ASSLLAGGPNTDTQY
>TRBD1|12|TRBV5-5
ASSPGQGNQPQH
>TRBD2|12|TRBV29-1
SARRGLAQETQY
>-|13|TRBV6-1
ASRGVVGVRNEQF
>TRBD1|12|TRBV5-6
ASLDRGRKNEQF
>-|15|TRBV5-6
ASSPLILGGFTDTQY
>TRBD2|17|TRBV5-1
ASSQTIGLAAGVYNEQF
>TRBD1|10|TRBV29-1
SVRTGRLGYT
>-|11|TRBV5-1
ASSLVVQETQY
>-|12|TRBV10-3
AIEGLGNTDTQY
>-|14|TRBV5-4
ASSPHVGQHNSPLH
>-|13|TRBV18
ASSPMGRRDTEAF
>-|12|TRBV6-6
ASSGRDGGYEQY
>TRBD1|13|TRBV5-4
ASSPGTGLYNEQF